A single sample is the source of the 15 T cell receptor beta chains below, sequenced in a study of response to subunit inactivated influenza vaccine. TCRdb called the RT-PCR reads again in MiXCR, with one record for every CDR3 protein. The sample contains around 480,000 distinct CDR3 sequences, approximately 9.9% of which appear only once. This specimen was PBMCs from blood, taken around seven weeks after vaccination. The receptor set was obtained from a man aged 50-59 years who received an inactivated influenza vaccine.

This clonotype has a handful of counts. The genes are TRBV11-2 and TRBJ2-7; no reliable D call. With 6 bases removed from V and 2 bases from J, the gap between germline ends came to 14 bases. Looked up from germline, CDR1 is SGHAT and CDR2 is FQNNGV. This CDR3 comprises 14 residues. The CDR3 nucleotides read TGTGCCAGCAGGGAACAGATTCCCCCCTACGAGCAGTACTTC. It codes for CASREQIPPYEQYF. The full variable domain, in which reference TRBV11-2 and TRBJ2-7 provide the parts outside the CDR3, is EAGVAQSPRYKIIEKRQSVAFWCNPISGHATLYWYQQILGQGPKLLIQFQNNGVVDDSQLPKDRFSAERLKGVDSTLKIQPAKLEDSAVYLCASREQIPPYEQYFGPGTRLTVT.

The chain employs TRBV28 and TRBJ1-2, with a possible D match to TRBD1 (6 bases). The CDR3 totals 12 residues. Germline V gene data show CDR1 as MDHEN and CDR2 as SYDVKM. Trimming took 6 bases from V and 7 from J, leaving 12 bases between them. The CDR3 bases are TGTGCCAGCAGGCCAGGGGACGGTGGCTACACCTTC. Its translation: CASRPGDGGYTF.

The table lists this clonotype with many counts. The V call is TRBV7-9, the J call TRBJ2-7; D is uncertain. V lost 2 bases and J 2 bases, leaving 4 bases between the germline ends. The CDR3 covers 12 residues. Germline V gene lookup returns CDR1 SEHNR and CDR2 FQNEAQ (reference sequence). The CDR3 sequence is CASSLNPYEQYF. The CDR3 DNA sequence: TGTGCCAGCAGCTTAAACCCCTACGAGCAGTACTTC.

The CDR3 DNA sequence: TGCGCCAGCAGTGAGTCAAGGCAGGGGGGATCCTACGAGCAGTACTTC. Protein product: CASSESRQGGSYEQYF. The chain joins TRBV10-2 to TRBJ2-7, with TRBD1 as a possible D gene (7 bases). V gave up 0 bases and J gave up 1 base, with 13 bases separating them. The CDR3 consists of 16 residues. The germline V gene encodes CDR1 WSHSY and CDR2 SAAADI.

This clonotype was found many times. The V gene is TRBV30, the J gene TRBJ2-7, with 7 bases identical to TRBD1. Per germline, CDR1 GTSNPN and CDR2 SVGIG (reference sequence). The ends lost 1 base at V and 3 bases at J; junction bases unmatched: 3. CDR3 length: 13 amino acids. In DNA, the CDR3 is TGTGCCTGGAGTGCTGGGACAGACTACGAGCAGTACTTC. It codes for CAWSAGTDYEQYF.

In DNA form, the CDR3 reads TGTGCCAGTAGGAAAGGGGGCTCAGCCAAAAACATTCAGTACTTC. This encodes CASRKGGSAKNIQYF. The J gene is TRBJ2-4, the V gene TRBV19; TRBD1 agrees at 7 bases. V was clipped by 6 bases and J by 0 bases; unmatched bases: 5. CDR1 LNHDA and CDR2 SQIVND come from the germline V gene (reference sequence). The CDR3 loop spans 15 amino acids.

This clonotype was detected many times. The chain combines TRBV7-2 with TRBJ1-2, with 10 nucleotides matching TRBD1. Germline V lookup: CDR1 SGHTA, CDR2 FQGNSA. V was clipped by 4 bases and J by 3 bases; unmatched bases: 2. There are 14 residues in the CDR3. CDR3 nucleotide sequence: TGTGCCAGCAGCTCGGGACAGGGGTACTATGGCTACACCTTC. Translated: CASSSGQGYYGYTF.

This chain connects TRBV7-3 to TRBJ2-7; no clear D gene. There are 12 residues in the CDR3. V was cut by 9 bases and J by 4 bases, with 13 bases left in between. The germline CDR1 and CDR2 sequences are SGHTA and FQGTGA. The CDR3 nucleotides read TGTGCCAGGCCCCGGGTGGGGTACGAGCAGTACTTC. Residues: CARPRVGYEQYF.

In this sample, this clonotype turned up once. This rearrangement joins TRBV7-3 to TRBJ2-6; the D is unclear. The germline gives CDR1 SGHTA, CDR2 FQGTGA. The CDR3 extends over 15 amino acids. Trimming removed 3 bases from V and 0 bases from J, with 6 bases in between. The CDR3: CASSFGFSGANVLTF. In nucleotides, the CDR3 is TGTGCCAGCAGCTTCGGGTTCTCTGGGGCCAACGTCCTGACTTTC.

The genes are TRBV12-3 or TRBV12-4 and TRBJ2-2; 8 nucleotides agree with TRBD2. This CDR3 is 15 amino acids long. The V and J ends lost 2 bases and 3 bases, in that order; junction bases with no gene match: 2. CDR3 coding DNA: TGTGCCAGCAGTTTATTCGGGGGGGACACCGGGGAGCTGTTTTTT. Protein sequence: CASSLFGGDTGELFF.

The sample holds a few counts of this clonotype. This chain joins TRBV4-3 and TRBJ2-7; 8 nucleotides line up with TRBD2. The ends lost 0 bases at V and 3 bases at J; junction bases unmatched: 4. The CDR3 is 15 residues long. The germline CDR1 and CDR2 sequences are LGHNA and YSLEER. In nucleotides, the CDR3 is TGCGCCAGCAGCCAAGACACCGGGACTAGCTACGAGCAGTACTTC. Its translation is CASSQDTGTSYEQYF.

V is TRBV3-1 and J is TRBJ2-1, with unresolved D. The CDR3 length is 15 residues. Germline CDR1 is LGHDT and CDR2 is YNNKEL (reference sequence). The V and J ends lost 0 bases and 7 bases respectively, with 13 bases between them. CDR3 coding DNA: TGTGCCAGCAGCCAAGAAAGGGTGGGCGTAAATGAGCAGTTCTTC. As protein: CASSQERVGVNEQFF.

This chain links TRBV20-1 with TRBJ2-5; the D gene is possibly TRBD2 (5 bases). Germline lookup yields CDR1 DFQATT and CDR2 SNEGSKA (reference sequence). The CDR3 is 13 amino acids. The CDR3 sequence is CSKGVSLQETQYF. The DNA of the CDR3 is TGCAGCAAGGGAGTTTCCCTCCAAGAGACCCAGTACTTC.

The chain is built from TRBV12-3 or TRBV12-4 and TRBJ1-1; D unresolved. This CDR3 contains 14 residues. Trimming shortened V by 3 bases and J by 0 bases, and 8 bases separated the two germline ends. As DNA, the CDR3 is TGTGCCAGCAGTTTGCAAACTATGAACACTGAAGCTTTCTTT. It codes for CASSLQTMNTEAFF.

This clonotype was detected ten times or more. The DNA of the CDR3 is TGTGCCACCAGTGGGTCCGGGACTAGGGGATACAATGAGCAGTTCTTC. This encodes CATSGSGTRGYNEQFF. V usage is TRBV24-1 and J usage is TRBJ2-1, with TRBD2 matching over 8 bases. Trimming removed 5 bases from V and 4 bases from J; junction bases left unmatched: 9. Germline CDR1 KGHDR, CDR2 SFDVKD. The CDR3 length is 16 residues.